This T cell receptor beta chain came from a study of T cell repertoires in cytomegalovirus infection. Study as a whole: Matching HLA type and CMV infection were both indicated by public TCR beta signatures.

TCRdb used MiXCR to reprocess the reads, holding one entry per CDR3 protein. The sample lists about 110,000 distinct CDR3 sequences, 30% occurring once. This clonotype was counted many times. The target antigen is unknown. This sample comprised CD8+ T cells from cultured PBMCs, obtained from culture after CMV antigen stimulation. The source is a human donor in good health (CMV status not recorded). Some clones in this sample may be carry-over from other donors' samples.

Written as DNA, the CDR3 is TGTGCCAGCAGCGTGGGGCAAGATACGCAGTATTTT. It codes for CASSVGQDTQYF. The V gene is TRBV6-4, the J gene TRBJ2-3, with D maybe TRBD1 (5 bases). The CDR3 is 12 amino acids. The ends were cut back, 6 bases at V and 5 bases at J, with 9 bases in the middle. From germline, CDR1 is MRHNA and CDR2 SNTAGT.